Listed here is a single TCR beta chain. In the authors' methods: Using reference gene primer amplification, nucleated cell counts were estimated. Produced via immunoSEQ multiplex PCR; TCRdb's table is partial and in-frame only. V, J and clone size reflect that table, while D and trimming were determined from the DNA. The table lists about 130,000 clones, around 83% of them singletons. The germline V gene encodes CDR1 LGHDT and CDR2 YNNKEL (reference sequence). Trimming at V came to 4 bases and at J to 6 bases, leaving 5 bases not matched to a gene. This CDR3 region has 14 residues. The sample comes from a study of blood T cell repertoires in COVID-19. Study-wide context: Spain, Italy and the United States supplied samples that represented acute and convalescent COVID-19. Sample material is recorded as cDNA or gDNA derived from T cells, B-cell-depleted T cells, or PBMCs.

The TCR sequence derives from a woman aged 80 or over with acute or convalescent COVID-19. This rearrangement joins TRBV3-1 (or the pseudogene TRBV3-2) to TRBJ2-1; 8 nucleotides line up with TRBD2. The sample taken for sequencing was peripheral blood. CDR3 coding DNA: TGTGCCAGCAGCCCCGGGACTAGAGTCAATGAGCAGTTCTTC. Protein: CASSPGTRVNEQFF.